Each of the 27 T cell receptor beta chains below was sequenced from the same sample in a study of tumor and adjacent non-tumor tissue in lung cancer. TCRbeta libraries were built with three rounds of nested PCR, modified from ARM-PCR. From the multiplex PCR reads, TCRdb called clonotypes with MiXCR, one entry per CDR3 protein. Here the sample spans fewer than 90,000 distinct CDR3 sequences, more than 75% being singletons. No cell sorting was done before RNA was extracted from the tissue. More than 3 cm separated this lung sample from the edge of the tumor. The sequenced material came from distant non-tumor lung tissue. The receptors here all came from a woman in her fifties or sixties with non-small cell lung cancer.

Details on this clonotype: A junction end diverges from the germline sequence, so it may reflect a read error. The CDR3 loop is CARSQGLGNEHFF. CDR3 sequence (DNA): TGCGCCCGCAGCCAAGGACTAGGCAATGAGCATTTCTTC. The chain links TRBV5-1 to TRBJ2-1; 7 bases agree with TRBD2. The CDR3 is 13 residues long. Germline V gene data show CDR1 as SGHRS and CDR2 as YFSETQ. The whole variable domain, remainder taken from reference TRBV5-1 and TRBJ2-1, is KAGVTQTPRYLIKTRGQQVTLSCSPISGHRSVSWYQQTPGQGLQFLFEYFSETQRNKGNFPGRFSGRQFSNSRSEMNVSTLELGDSALYLCARSQGLGNEHFFGPGTRLTVL.

This clonotype was detected many times. The chain links TRBV11-2 to TRBJ2-7, with TRBD2 as a possible D gene (6 bases). Germline assignment: CDR1 SGHAT and CDR2 FQNNGV. The CDR3 is 14 amino acids. V was cut by 8 bases and J by 7 bases, with 21 bases left in between. The CDR3 reads CASGQLAGKGEQYF. The CDR3 DNA follows: TGTGCCAGCGGCCAACTCGCGGGAAAGGGGGAGCAGTACTTC.

Of note for this clonotype: Since no conserved phenylalanine or tryptophan closes the CDR3, a read error is the likely cause. The chain carries TRBV6-6 and TRBJ2-5; tentatively, D is TRBD2 (5 bases). The CDR3 spans 15 residues. Germline CDR1 MNHNY, CDR2 SVGAGI (reference sequence). CDR3 amino acids: CVSSPPDPAGEIQYL. The CDR3 DNA reads as TGTGTCAGCAGTCCCCCGGACCCAGCTGGGGAGATCCAGTACTTA.

There are a few counts of this clonotype. V gene TRBV30 combines with J gene TRBJ1-5, with TRBD1 as a possible D gene (6 bases). V shed 1 base and J shed 6 bases, with 10 bases lying between them. There are 13 residues in the CDR3. From germline, CDR1 is GTSNPN and CDR2 SVGIG (reference sequence). CDR3 sequence reads: CAWSAQGGQPQHF. As DNA, the CDR3 is TGTGCCTGGAGTGCACAGGGCGGTCAGCCCCAGCATTTT.

On this clonotype itself: The junction departs from germline at one end; a sequencing error may be responsible. The rearrangement uses TRBV24-1 and TRBJ2-3; perhaps TRBD2 as D (5 bases). CDR3 size: 15 residues. Per germline, CDR1 KGHDR and CDR2 SFDVKD. The CDR3 here is CATGGTGKGTNTQYF. CDR3 sequence (DNA): TGTGCCACCGGTGGAACGGGAAAGGGCACAAATACGCAGTATTTT.

Turning to this clonotype: No conserved phenylalanine or tryptophan is present at the end of the CDR3, so a read error is the likely explanation. This chain joins TRBV4-1 and TRBJ2-1; 8 bases line up with TRBD1. Germline CDR1 is MGHRA and CDR2 is YSYEKL. V lost 3 bases, J lost 4 bases, and 11 bases stayed unmatched. The CDR3 consists of 17 residues. DNA for the CDR3: TGCGCCAGCAGCCACCCGACACAGGGGGGTGCATACAATGAGCAGTTCCTC. The encoded protein is CASSHPTQGGAYNEQFL.

A word on this clonotype: Likely a read error: the CDR3 ends without its conserved phenylalanine or tryptophan. This sequence joins TRBV12-3 or TRBV12-4 and TRBJ2-7; TRBD1 agrees at 8 bases. There are 12 residues in the CDR3. CDR3 nucleotides: TGCGCCAGCAGGGGACAGGCCTACGAGCAGTACCTT. Its protein is CASRGQAYEQYL.

Turning to this clonotype: Without the conserved terminal phenylalanine or tryptophan, this CDR3 likely stems from a read error. V usage is TRBV5-6 and J usage is TRBJ2-5; 10 bases map to TRBD2. V trimming: 0 bases; J trimming: 6 bases; junction bases outside the gene matches: 8. The germline V gene encodes CDR1 SGHDT and CDR2 YYEEEE. The CDR3 consists of 16 residues. CDR3 coding DNA: TGTGCCAGCAGCTTGGGGGCTAGCGGGAGCTCGAAGACCCAGTACATC. Translation gives CASSLGASGSSKTQYI.

Points on this clonotype: Sequence at one end of the junction differs from germline and may be a read error. The chain is built from TRBV20-1 and TRBJ2-7; D gene ambiguous. Germline CDR1 is DFQATT and CDR2 is SNEGSKA (reference sequence). The CDR3 is made up of 15 amino acids. The DNA of the CDR3 is TGCAGTGTTAGAGACCCCTTGGGAAGTCTACAAGAGCAGTACTTC. Translating it yields CSVRDPLGSLQEQYF.

With regard to this clonotype: The germline gene is not matched at one end of the junction; a read error may be the cause. The rearrangement links TRBV11-2 to TRBJ2-3; possible D gene TRBD2, 6 bases. The CDR3 totals 16 residues. Germline CDR1 and CDR2: SGHAT and FQNNGV. In DNA form, the CDR3 reads TGTGACAGCAGCTTAGGGGTCCTAACTAGCACAGATATGCACTATTTT. It encodes CDSSLGVLTSTDMHYF.

This chain joins TRBV5-1 and TRBJ2-3; 9 bases match TRBD1. Germline assignment: CDR1 SGHRS and CDR2 YFSETQ. Germline trimming cut 7 bases from V and 5 bases from J; bases unmatched to any gene: 14. This CDR3 has 16 residues. CDR3 protein: CASLQRSTGGLDTQYF. As DNA, the CDR3 is TGCGCCAGCCTCCAGAGATCGACAGGGGGATTAGATACGCAGTATTTT.

The chain is built from TRBV20-1 and TRBJ2-7; 8 bases map to TRBD1. The germline V gene encodes CDR1 DFQATT and CDR2 SNEGSKA (reference sequence). The CDR3 consists of 14 residues. The chain's CDR3 is CNAEDREELYEQYF. Here the CDR3 DNA reads TGCAATGCAGAGGACAGGGAGGAACTATACGAGCAGTACTTC.

With respect to this clonotype: At one boundary the junction diverges from the germline segment, which might be a read error. V usage is TRBV10-1 and J usage is TRBJ2-5, with TRBD2 as a possible D gene (5 bases). CDR1 is WNHNN, CDR2 SYGVQD, per germline (reference sequence). The CDR3 contains 18 residues. CDR3 nucleotides: TGCGCCAGGAGTGATTCGTCGCCGCGAGGGAAACACCAAGAGACCCAGTACTTC. It specifies CARSDSSPRGKHQETQYF.

V is TRBV4-1 and J is TRBJ2-3; TRBD2 matches 7 bases. Germline CDR1 is MGHRA and CDR2 is YSYEKL. After removal of 9 bases from V and 6 bases from J, the junction contained 9 bases not matched to a gene. The CDR3 runs 13 residues. The CDR3 DNA sequence: TGCGCCAGTCAGACTAGCATCACTGATACGCAGTATTTT. Amino acid sequence: CASQTSITDTQYF.

The V gene is TRBV24-1, the J gene TRBJ2-7; D perhaps matches TRBD2 (6 bases). CDR1 is KGHDR and CDR2 is SFDVKD in the germline V gene. The ends were cut back, 9 bases at V and 1 base at J, with 21 bases in the middle. The CDR3 extends over 16 amino acids. This chain's CDR3 is CATGVAGWVYSYEQYF. DNA of the CDR3: TGTGCCACCGGTGTCGCGGGATGGGTGTATTCCTACGAGCAGTACTTC.

Note on this clonotype: No conserved phenylalanine or tryptophan ends this CDR3, so it is likely a read error. V is TRBV11-2 and J is TRBJ2-1; D could derive from TRBD1 or TRBD2 (5 bases each). Germline CDR1 reads SGHAT; CDR2 reads FQNNGV. This CDR3 has 16 amino acids. CDR3 sequence (DNA): TGTGCCTGCAGTTTCATGCAGGGACCTCCCCACAATGAGCAGTTCTCC. Residues: CACSFMQGPPHNEQFS.

This clonotype was observed a single time. One junction end disagrees with the germline gene, perhaps due to a read error. CDR3 nucleotides: TGTACCAGCAGTACCCCCAGCGTAATCTACAATGAGCAGTTCTTC. The encoded protein is CTSSTPSVIYNEQFF. The chain employs TRBV28 and TRBJ2-1; D ambiguous. The CDR3 sequence is 15 residues long. The germline CDR1 and CDR2 sequences are MDHEN and SYDVKM.

V is TRBV5-1 and J is TRBJ2-3; the D gene is possibly TRBD2 (6 bases). The CDR3 length is 14 residues. V lost 7 bases and J 6 bases, leaving 18 bases between the germline ends. Looked up from germline, CDR1 is SGHRS and CDR2 is YFSETQ. The CDR3 DNA reads as TGCGCCAGCGCCTTTAGCGGAAGGGGTGATACGCAGTATTTT. As protein: CASAFSGRGDTQYF.

Of note for this clonotype: A much larger clone sits a single nucleotide away, making a read error possible. The chain employs TRBV21-1 and TRBJ1-3; the D segment call TRBD1 is taken from the table without a DNA check. TRBV21-1 is termed a pseudogene. There are 16 residues in the CDR3. The CDR3 sequence: CAGRGRCGTTGNTIYF. The CDR3 DNA sequence: TGTGCCGGACGGGGAAGGTGTGGGACCACTGGAAACACCATATATTTT.

In its sample, this clonotype was seen many times. This sequence joins TRBV4-2 and TRBJ1-4, with 7 bases aligning to TRBD1. Germline lookup yields CDR1 LGHNA and CDR2 YNFKEQ. The V gene end was trimmed by 1 base and the J gene end by 8 bases; junction bases not matched to a gene: 10. This CDR3 has 16 amino acids. CDR3 sequence (DNA): TGTGCCAGCAGCCAAGTCCTACAGGGGTCAGACGAAAAACTGTTTTTT. As protein: CASSQVLQGSDEKLFF.

J is TRBJ1-2 and V is TRBV5-6; D is ambiguous. Germline V gene sequence: CDR1 SGHDT, CDR2 YYEEEE. The CDR3 length is 15 residues. The V end was cut by 2 bases, the J end by 11 bases, with 22 bases between. The CDR3: CASSLREIYSCGYTF. The CDR3 DNA is TGTGCCAGCAGCTTACGAGAAATTTACAGCTGTGGTTACACCTTC.

For this clonotype: Here the CDR3 omits its conserved ending phenylalanine or tryptophan, so a read error is the likely source. The chain is built from TRBV11-2 and TRBJ2-1; 7 nucleotides match TRBD2. The CDR3 totals 15 residues. The V gene's germline CDR1 is SGHAT and CDR2 FQNNGV. The DNA of the CDR3 is TGTGCCAGCAGTTTAGGCCTAGCGGAAACGAATGAGCAGTTCTCC. Its protein is CASSLGLAETNEQFS.

Regarding this clonotype: One base away lies a much larger clone, so this may be a sequencing read error. The rearrangement links TRBV7-2 to TRBJ2-7; D is undetermined. The CDR3 runs 11 residues. Germline V gives CDR1 SGHTA, CDR2 FQGNSA. CDR3 residues: CANSRTYEQYF. Written as DNA, the CDR3 is TGTGCCAACAGCAGAACATACGAGCAGTACTTC.

Points on this clonotype: This could be a read error, since a much larger clone is one nucleotide away. Likely a read error: the CDR3 ends without its conserved phenylalanine or tryptophan. V and J are TRBV20-1 and TRBJ1-5; D not certain. The CDR3 has 12 amino acids. Germline lookup yields CDR1 DFQATT and CDR2 SNEGSKA (reference sequence). Trimming shortened V by 8 bases and J by 3 bases, and 11 bases separated the two germline ends. CDR3 coding DNA: TGCAGTCAAGGAGGTGCCAATCAGCCCCAGCATTCT. This encodes CSQGGANQPQHS.

About this clonotype: Since a much larger clone is just one base distant, this may be a read error. The V gene is TRBV7-9, the J gene TRBJ2-5, with no clear D. The length of the CDR3 is 12 residues. CDR1 and CDR2 (germline): SEHNR, FQNEAQ (reference sequence). V dropped 1 base and J dropped 12 bases, with 12 bases sitting between them. CDR3 nucleotide sequence: TGTGCCAGCAGCTTAGATCCCGACAAAGAGTACTTC. Translated, it gives CASSLDPDKEYF.

Worth noting for this clonotype: One base away lies a much larger clone, so this may be a sequencing read error. The chain has TRBV5-1 and TRBJ1-1; no firm D call. Trimming left V 1 base short and J 3 bases short, with 10 bases between. Germline V lookup: CDR1 SGHRS, CDR2 YFSETQ. This CDR3 is 14 amino acids long. CDR3 sequence reads: CASSLIAGDTEAFF. The CDR3 nucleotides read TGCGCCAGCAGCTTGATTGCGGGAGACACTGAAGCTTTCTTT.

About this clonotype: Here the CDR3 omits its conserved ending phenylalanine or tryptophan, so a read error is the likely source. It is unclear where the CDR3 begins or ends on the DNA, so no DNA is shown, and the CDR3 is as TCRdb lists it. The chain uses TRBV29-1 and TRBJ1-1. Both ends counted, the CDR3 spans 12 residues. Per germline, CDR1 SQVTM and CDR2 ANQGSEA. This CDR3 is CSSTAGGTEASY.